This TCR beta chain came from a study of neoadjuvant anti-PD-1 for oral cavity cancer. The method was immunoSEQ multiplex PCR; TCRdb's version includes in-frame clones alone and lacks a portion of them. This table has some 70,000 clones, approximately 84% appearing once. The time point is: after neoadjuvant nivolumab, at surgical resection. Patients had newly diagnosed, untreated stage II-IVA oral cavity squamous cell carcinoma. Blood cells were analyzed directly, without culture or expansion. The V gene's germline CDR1 is SGHTA and CDR2 FQGTGA. The CDR3 is 15 residues long. V shed 5 bases and J 2 bases; nucleotides not matched to a gene: 8.

This sequence originates from a person aged 40 to 85 with oral cavity squamous cell carcinoma. Specimen: PBMCs, collected after nivolumab (anti-PD-1) treatment. The genes are TRBV7-3 and TRBJ2-7, with 8 bases aligning to TRBD2. CDR3 amino acids: CASSPGGGNPYEQYF. DNA of the CDR3: TGTGCCAGCAGCCCGGGAGGGGGAAACCCCTACGAGCAGTACTTC. Looking up the rest from reference TRBV7-3 and TRBJ2-7 gives the full variable domain: GAGVSQTPSNKVTEKGKYVELRCDPISGHTALYWYRQSLGQGPEFLIYFQGTGAADDSGLPNDRFFAVRPEGSVSTLKIQRTERGDSAVYLCASSPGGGNPYEQYFGPGTRLTVT.